This T cell receptor (beta chain) is drawn from a study of blood T cells in healthy people across ages. Whole-study context: Per every two T cells, about one barcoded beta molecule was captured by template switching.

General observations from the study: In older individuals, TCR beta diversity per million T cells was lower, falling roughly linearly with age.

Comments on this clonotype: As yet, its antigen is unknown.

Researchers collected 7.5 to 10 milliliters of peripheral blood from every single donor. Through a sample-barcoded 5' primer and a J-beta primer mix, a second PCR was run for roughly 7 to 12 cycles. TCRdb used MiXCR to reprocess the 5' RACE reads, holding one entry per CDR3 protein. This sample yields 780,000 or so distinct CDR3 sequences, of which approximately 60% are seen a single time; roughly 26% belongs to the top ten. The CDR3 length is 14 residues. Trimming cost V 5 bases and J 5 bases, with 14 bases left between them. Germline V CDR1 and CDR2: MNHEY, SMNVEV (reference sequence). Material for sequencing was blood. This TCR was sampled from a man aged 40-49 years in good health. The V and J genes are TRBV27 and TRBJ2-3; no definite D call. In DNA form, the CDR3 reads TGTGCCAGCAGTCCGGTCGTGTGGGTAGATACGCAGTATTTT. As protein: CASSPVVWVDTQYF.